The 25 T cell receptor beta chains presented below share a single source sample, sequenced in a study of blood T cell repertoires in COVID-19. Profiling relied on immunoSEQ multiplex PCR, and the TCRdb table lists in-frame clones only, not all of them. The repertoire holds 250,000 to 350,000 clones, with 70% to 85% as singletons. The sample was peripheral blood. These receptors were collected from a human donor with COVID-19, enrolled during active disease. The donor label of this sample is uncertain.

This clone was seen just once. The V gene is TRBV12-3 or TRBV12-4, the J gene TRBJ1-2, with 7 bases lining up with TRBD1. The CDR3 is 13 amino acids. The junction had 7 bases not matched to a gene; V was cut back by 5 bases and J by 7 bases. In DNA form, the CDR3 reads TGTGCCAGCAGTGGGACAGTTTGGTCTGGCTACACCTTC. Translated: CASSGTVWSGYTF.

This clone has ten or more counts. The chain joins TRBV30 to TRBJ2-7, with D maybe TRBD2 (6 bases). The CDR3 is 14 amino acids. Trimming left V 1 base short and J 7 bases short, with 17 bases between. Germline V gene data show CDR1 as GTSNPN and CDR2 as SVGIG (reference sequence). The CDR3 bases are TGTGCCTGGAGTGAATTCCACATCAGCGGGGAGCAGTACTTC. It encodes CAWSEFHISGEQYF.

This clone came up once. This chain uses TRBV19 with TRBJ1-1, with 7 bases identical to TRBD1. CDR1 and CDR2 (germline): LNHDA, SQIVND (reference sequence). The V and J ends lost 4 bases and 5 bases, in that order; junction bases with no gene match: 7. The CDR3 sequence is 14 residues long. The CDR3 DNA follows: TGTGCCAGTAGTACCGGGACAGTGAGGACTGAAGCTTTCTTT. Its translation is CASSTGTVRTEAFF.

The V and J genes are TRBV15 and TRBJ2-7, with 7 bases matching TRBD1. The CDR3 is made up of 14 amino acids. The V gene's germline CDR1 is LNHNV and CDR2 YYDKDF (reference sequence). J gave up 3 bases and V 4 bases, and 6 bases lay outside the gene matches. The CDR3 DNA sequence: TGTGCCACCAGCATAGGGGGCTCGAACTACGAGCAGTACTTC. Amino acids: CATSIGGSNYEQYF.

To note about this clone: One end of the junction fails to match germline, which may point to a read error. The chain joins TRBV7-7 to TRBJ2-3; 13 nucleotides agree with TRBD2. Germline V lookup: CDR1 SSHAT, CDR2 FNYEAQ (reference sequence). The CDR3 loop spans 17 amino acids. The CDR3 spells CASSPGLAGPSTDTQYF. The CDR3 coding sequence is TGTGCTAGCAGCCCGGGACTAGCGGGACCTAGCACAGATACGCAGTATTTT. The variable domain in full, completed from reference TRBV7-7 and TRBJ2-3, reads GAGVSQSPRYKVTKRGQDVTLRCDPISSHATLYWYQQALGQGPEFLTYFNYEAQPDKSGLPSDRFSAERPEGSISTLTIQRTEQRDSAMYRCASSPGLAGPSTDTQYFGPGTRLTVL.

The CDR3 spells CASSQGRLAGDYEQYF. In DNA form, the CDR3 reads TGCGCCAGCAGCCAAGGCCGCCTAGCGGGAGACTACGAGCAGTACTTC. The chain employs TRBV4-1 and TRBJ2-7, with TRBD2 identical over 10 bases. Germline values: CDR1 MGHRA, CDR2 YSYEKL. J was trimmed by 3 bases and V by 1 base; bases with no gene match: 6. The CDR3 is made up of 16 amino acids.

V is TRBV3-1 (or the pseudogene TRBV3-2) and J is TRBJ2-1, with D uncertain. Per the germline V gene, CDR1 is LGHDT and CDR2 is YNNKEL (reference sequence). V shed 1 base and J shed 12 bases, with 13 bases lying between them. The CDR3 loop spans 13 amino acids. The CDR3 sequence: CASSQASGYGQFF. CDR3 in DNA: TGTGCCAGCAGCCAAGCTTCCGGGTATGGGCAGTTCTTC.

This sequence joins TRBV18 and TRBJ2-7; TRBD2 agrees at 15 bases. V shed 4 bases, J shed 5 bases, and the junction held 3 bases outside the gene matches. Germline V gene sequence: CDR1 KGHSH, CDR2 LQKENI. The CDR3 consists of 15 residues. CDR3 nucleotide sequence: TGTGCCAGCTCACGTGGGACTAGCGGGAGGAACGAGCAGTACTTC. It is translated as CASSRGTSGRNEQYF. Full variable domain (outside the CDR3, taken from reference TRBV18 and TRBJ2-7): NAGVMQNPRHLVRRRGQEARLRCSPMKGHSHVYWYRQLPEEGLKFMVYLQKENIIDESGMPKERFSAEFPKEGPSILRIQQVVRGDSAAYFCASSRGTSGRNEQYFGPGTRLTVT.

The chain joins TRBV6-5 to TRBJ2-7; D ambiguous. The CDR3 consists of 16 residues. Germline V lookup: CDR1 MNHEY, CDR2 SVGAGI. Trimming shortened V by 4 bases and J by 4 bases, and 20 bases separated the two germline ends. CDR3 region: CASSSPQSTPRYEQYF. CDR3 coding DNA: TGTGCCAGCAGTTCCCCTCAGAGTACCCCTAGATACGAGCAGTACTTC.

The chain links TRBV5-1 to TRBJ2-5, with a tentative D call TRBD1 (5 bases). Trimming stripped 3 bases from V and 4 bases from J, with 10 bases between. CDR3 length equals 13 residues. Germline-derived CDR1 and CDR2 are SGHRS and YFSETQ. The CDR3 DNA reads as TGCGCCAGCAGCTCTGCAGGGTTAGAGACCCAGTACTTC. Amino acids: CASSSAGLETQYF.

This chain connects TRBV2 to TRBJ1-3, with TRBD1 as a possible D gene (5 bases). Trimming removed 6 bases at V and 0 bases at J, with 9 bases between. Germline lookup yields CDR1 SNHLY and CDR2 FYNNEI. The CDR3 length is 14 residues. CDR3 region: CASRQTVSGNTIYF. In DNA form, the CDR3 reads TGTGCCAGCAGGCAGACAGTCTCTGGAAACACCATATATTTT.

The chain is built from TRBV19 and TRBJ2-6, with 8 bases lining up with TRBD2. Per the germline V gene, CDR1 is LNHDA and CDR2 is SQIVND (reference sequence). The length of the CDR3 is 16 residues. The junction had 7 bases not matched to a gene; V was cut back by 7 bases and J by 2 bases. The CDR3 bases are TGTGCCAGTATCACCGGGGGGGGTGCTGGGGCCAACGTCCTGACTTTC. Translated, it gives CASITGGGAGANVLTF.

This chain connects TRBV14 to TRBJ1-1; perhaps TRBD1 as D (5 bases). The CDR3 has 14 amino acids. The V end was cut by 0 bases, the J end by 4 bases, with 9 bases between. Germline V gene data show CDR1 as SGHDN and CDR2 as FVKESK. In DNA form, the CDR3 reads TGTGCCAGCAGCCAAGAGCTAGGGGTCACTGAAGCTTTCTTT. It codes for CASSQELGVTEAFF.

This clone was observed a handful of times. This sequence joins TRBV27 and TRBJ1-2, with D possibly TRBD1 on 5 matching bases. Germline CDR1 reads MNHEY; CDR2 reads SMNVEV (reference sequence). Trimming took off 4 bases at V and 5 bases at J, with 14 bases between the two ends. The CDR3 has 14 amino acids. The CDR3 region is CASSWDSGGYGYTF. The CDR3 DNA reads as TGTGCCAGCAGTTGGGACTCCGGAGGATATGGCTACACCTTC.

The chain links TRBV23-1 to TRBJ2-7, with a possible D match to TRBD2 (6 bases). TRBV23-1 is labeled an ORF, and its function is uncertain. The CDR3 is 13 residues long. V lost 4 bases, J lost 2 bases, and 9 bases lay in between. The CDR3 here is CASSLAETYEQYF. Here the CDR3 DNA reads TGCGCCAGCAGTCTAGCGGAGACCTACGAGCAGTACTTC.

The chain has TRBV27 and TRBJ2-1, with 15 bases matching TRBD2. There are 18 residues in the CDR3. Germline V gives CDR1 MNHEY, CDR2 SMNVEV (reference sequence). Trimming cost V 0 bases and J 7 bases; bases outside gene matches: 7. CDR3 nucleotides: TGTGCCAGCAGTTTATCCCCGGGACTAGCGGGAGGTTATAATGAGCAGTTCTTC. This codes for CASSLSPGLAGGYNEQFF.

The chain has TRBV2 and TRBJ1-2; D is unresolved. Germline CDR1 is SNHLY and CDR2 is FYNNEI. The germline V and J ends were trimmed by 6 bases and 5 bases, with 16 bases remaining between them. CDR3 size: 14 residues. DNA of the CDR3: TGTGCCAGCAGGAGATTCGTAAATGGTTATGGCTACACCTTC. The encoded protein is CASRRFVNGYGYTF.

The V gene is TRBV19, the J gene TRBJ1-2; D ambiguous. Germline V gene lookup returns CDR1 LNHDA and CDR2 SQIVND (reference sequence). With 6 bases removed from V and 4 bases from J, the gap between germline ends came to 21 bases. CDR3 length equals 16 residues. CDR3 coding DNA: TGTGCCAGTAGAACCTTATTGGGCCCTGAGAGCTATGGCTACACCTTC. This translates into CASRTLLGPESYGYTF.

The sample holds a few counts of this clone. This chain joins TRBV3-1 (or the pseudogene TRBV3-2) and TRBJ1-3; D gene uncertain. V lost 1 base to trimming and J lost 9 bases, with 7 bases between them. The CDR3 runs 12 residues. Germline V gene data show CDR1 as LGHDT and CDR2 as YNNKEL (reference sequence). The chain's CDR3 is CASSQGPGTIYF. DNA of the CDR3: TGTGCCAGCAGCCAAGGCCCGGGCACCATATATTTT.

This clone was detected a few times. CDR3 in amino acids: CATRSLAGIANTGELFF. The DNA for the CDR3 is TGTGCCACCAGATCGCTAGCGGGGATAGCGAACACCGGGGAGCTGTTTTTT. The chain links TRBV15 to TRBJ2-2, with 9 bases fitting TRBD2. The V gene end was trimmed by 6 bases and the J gene end by 0 bases; junction bases not matched to a gene: 8. Germline CDR1 LNHNV, CDR2 YYDKDF (reference sequence). The CDR3 length is 17 residues.

Details on this clone: The germline gene is not matched at one end of the junction; a read error may be the cause. The CDR3 loop is CASREGGGEGTIYF. The CDR3 nucleotides read TGTGCCAGCAGGGAAGGGGGGGGAGAAGGCACCATATATTTT. The chain recombines TRBV6-1 with TRBJ1-3; maybe TRBD1 (6 bases). The V gene's germline CDR1 is MNHNS and CDR2 SASEGT. The CDR3 runs 14 residues.

This clone was observed a few times. The V gene is TRBV11-3, the J gene TRBJ2-1; 7 bases are a match to TRBD2. Germline V lookup: CDR1 SGHNT, CDR2 YENEEA. The CDR3 covers 14 residues. J lost 5 bases, V lost 5 bases, and 6 bases had no gene match. CDR3 sequence: CASSEAGVNNEQFF. DNA of the CDR3: TGTGCCAGCAGCGAGGCGGGGGTTAACAATGAGCAGTTCTTC.

The rearrangement joins TRBV10-3 to TRBJ2-3, with 7 bases fitting TRBD1. V shed 2 bases, J shed 2 bases, and the junction held 1 base outside the gene matches. CDR1 is ENHRY, CDR2 SYGVKD, per germline. The CDR3 totals 14 residues. The CDR3 loop reads CAISEGQDTDTQYF. The DNA of the CDR3 is TGTGCCATCAGTGAGGGACAGGACACAGATACGCAGTATTTT.

The rearrangement uses TRBV12-5 and TRBJ1-2, with 8 bases lining up with TRBD1. V lost 2 bases to trimming and J lost 4 bases; unmatched junction nucleotides: 3. The CDR3 length is 14 residues. Germline V gene sequence: CDR1 LGHNT, CDR2 FRNRAP. CDR3 bases: TGTGCTAGTGGTTTGCCAGGGGGCGTCTATGGCTACACCTTC. It specifies CASGLPGGVYGYTF.

This clone was picked up one time. J is TRBJ2-6 and V is TRBV5-1; D is uncertain. CDR1 and CDR2 from the germline V gene are SGHRS and YFSETQ. This CDR3 contains 13 residues. The V and J ends lost 4 bases and 5 bases respectively, with 7 bases between them. CDR3 sequence: CASSPDRANVLTF. As DNA, the CDR3 is TGCGCCAGCAGCCCTGACAGGGCCAACGTCCTGACTTTC.